The 5 T cell receptor beta chains in this list originate from one sample, sequenced in a study of chemoradiotherapy in HPV16-positive cancers. The protocol was immunoSEQ multiplex PCR, while the TCRdb copy is restricted to in-frame clones and leaves out a portion. The table lists 14,000 or so clones, under 80% of them singletons. The specimen was obtained from a patient who underwent chemoradiotherapy. All receptors come from a human donor with HPV-associated anogenital cancer.

The V and J genes are TRBV19 and TRBJ2-7; 9 bases fit TRBD1. J was trimmed by 0 bases and V by 7 bases; bases with no gene match: 7. The germline CDR1 and CDR2 sequences are LNHDA and SQIVND (reference sequence). This CDR3 is 15 amino acids long. This CDR3 is CASKPGTGTSYEQYF. CDR3 sequence (DNA): TGTGCCAGTAAGCCCGGGACAGGGACCTCCTACGAGCAGTACTTC.

The chain joins TRBV9 to TRBJ2-3; D might be TRBD2 (6 bases). CDR3 length equals 14 residues. The ends were cut back, 2 bases at V and 4 bases at J, with 11 bases in the middle. Germline values: CDR1 SGDLS, CDR2 YYNGEE. Here the CDR3 DNA reads TGTGCCAGCAGCGTGATTGGAGGGGCAGATACGCAGTATTTT. It codes for CASSVIGGADTQYF.

The chain couples TRBV30 to TRBJ1-1, with D tentatively TRBD1 (5 bases). Trimming took 1 base from V and 3 from J, leaving 9 bases between them. This CDR3 comprises 13 residues. Germline CDR1 reads GTSNPN; CDR2 reads SVGIG (reference sequence). As DNA, the CDR3 is TGTGCCTGGAGTGCGGGGCGTGACACTGAAGCTTTCTTT. Translating it yields CAWSAGRDTEAFF.

The chain links TRBV6-1 to TRBJ1-6; a weak D match, TRBD1 (6 bases). CDR3 length: 15 residues. Germline values: CDR1 MNHNS, CDR2 SASEGT. Deletions cut 1 base from V and 10 bases from J, with 14 bases between. CDR3 amino acids: CASSEVRGGRSPLHF. DNA of the CDR3: TGTGCCAGCAGTGAAGTGCGGGGGGGGCGCTCACCCCTCCACTTT.

This clone has only one observation. The V gene is TRBV7-2, the J gene TRBJ1-1, with D unresolved. The germline gives CDR1 SGHTA, CDR2 FQGNSA. V was trimmed by 1 base and J by 0 bases, leaving 18 bases between them. The CDR3 sequence is 18 residues long. The CDR3 DNA sequence: TGTGCCAGCAGCTTAGGGGTCTTCAGCTCGGTGTTGAACACTGAAGCTTTCTTT. Its protein is CASSLGVFSSVLNTEAFF.